The rows below give T cell receptor beta chains drawn from one sample of a study of metastatic and nonmetastatic thyroid tumors. Through MiXCR, TCRdb re-clonotyped the PCR reads. The sample lists 25,000 to 30,000 clones, 3.7% seen once, with around 2.9% in the top ten. Sequenced: blood. These receptors all come from a male donor with papillary thyroid cancer or a benign thyroid nodule (not recorded which). Some clones in this sample may be carry-over from other donors' samples. Both conserved end residues are part of each CDR3. The D gene is left open where the match is weak. The size of a clone is reported for some rows only, either as once, few or many, or as a class for expanded clones.

J | size | V | D | CDR3 | DNA
TRBJ1-1 | few | TRBV6-5 | NA | CASSYSGSLNTEAFF | TGTGCCAGCAGTTACTCGGGATCCTTGAACACTGAAGCTTTCTTT
TRBJ1-1 | many | TRBV5-6 | NA | CASSSVKRAEAFF | TGTGCCAGCAGCTCAGTGAAACGAGCGGAAGCTTTCTTT
TRBJ1-2 | medium-sized | TRBV28 | NA | CASSFGGEGYTF | TGTGCCAGCAGTTTCGGGGGAGAGGGCTACACCTTC
TRBJ1-2 | few | TRBV6-1 | NA | CASSPWEGDVNYGYTF | TGTGCCAGCAGCCCTTGGGAGGGGGACGTTAACTATGGCTACACCTTC
TRBJ1-6 | many | TRBV20-1 | TRBD1 | CSAKTGDSPLHF | TGCAGTGCAAAAACAGGGGATTCACCCCTCCACTTT
TRBJ1-2 | many | TRBV7-9 | TRBD1 | CASSPGQGASYGYTF | TGTGCCAGCAGCCCCGGACAGGGGGCTTCCTATGGCTACACCTTC
TRBJ2-3 | many | TRBV27 | TRBD2 | CASSSGAETDTQYF | TGTGCCAGCAGCAGCGGGGCCGAGACAGATACGCAGTATTTT
TRBJ2-7 | many | TRBV7-9 | NA | CASSGTYEQYF | TGTGCCAGCAGCGGGACCTACGAGCAGTACTTC
TRBJ1-1 | NA | TRBV5-1 | NA | CASPSGNTEAFF | TGCGCCAGCCCTTCAGGTAACACTGAAGCTTTCTTT
TRBJ1-1 | NA | TRBV2 | TRBD1 | CASSATGGDTEAFF | TGTGCCAGCAGTGCCACAGGGGGGGACACTGAAGCTTTCTTT
TRBJ1-1 | many | TRBV10-2 | NA | CASSADSNTEAFF | TGCGCCAGCAGCGCCGACAGCAACACTGAAGCTTTCTTT
TRBJ1-5 | NA | TRBV28 | NA | CASRLYRAGTSDQPQHF | TGTGCCAGCAGGTTGTATCGGGCAGGGACAAGCGATCAGCCCCAGCATTTT
TRBJ2-2 | medium-sized | TRBV9 | NA | CASSVGSGALGELFF | TGTGCCAGCAGCGTAGGGTCTGGGGCTCTCGGGGAGCTGTTTTTT
TRBJ2-5 | many | TRBV24-1 | TRBD2 | CATSGPSGGYQETQYF | TGTGCCACCAGTGGGCCTAGCGGGGGGTACCAAGAGACCCAGTACTTC
TRBJ2-7 | few | TRBV20-1 | TRBD2 | CSARVTSGTDEQYF | TGCAGTGCTAGAGTGACTAGCGGGACAGACGAGCAGTACTTC
TRBJ2-3 | NA | TRBV7-3 | NA | CASSRHSGAAKTDTKYF | TGTGCCAGCAGCCGACACTCTGGAGCGGCCAAAACAGATACGAAGTATTTT
TRBJ1-6 | medium-sized | TRBV7-2 | NA | CASSATRQNSPLHF | TGTGCCAGCAGCGCGACGAGGCAAAATTCACCCCTCCACTTT
TRBJ2-2 | few | TRBV29-1 | TRBD2 | CSVVISSGNTGELFF | TGCAGCGTTGTGATCTCTAGCGGGAACACCGGGGAGCTGTTTTTT
TRBJ2-7 | few | TRBV20-1 | TRBD2 | CSAKTSDYEQYF | TGCAGTGCTAAGACTAGCGACTACGAGCAGTACTTC
TRBJ2-1 | many | TRBV28 | NA | CASSLLNEQFF | TGTGCCAGCAGTTTACTTAATGAGCAGTTCTTC
TRBJ1-6 | many | TRBV5-4 | NA | CASRFGTPDSPLHF | TGTGCCAGCAGGTTTGGTACCCCAGATTCACCCCTCCACTTT
TRBJ2-3 | few | TRBV6-2/TRBV6-3 | TRBD1 | CASSPTGTGAADTQYF | TGTGCCAGCAGCCCCACCGGGACAGGGGCAGCAGATACGCAGTATTTT
TRBJ1-4 | NA | TRBV12-3/TRBV12-4 | NA | CASSPFRRATNEKLLF | TGTGCCAGCAGTCCCTTTCGGCGGGCGACTAATGAAAAACTGCTTTTT
TRBJ2-5 | many | TRBV20-1 | TRBD2 | CSASPLASGPYQETQYF | TGCAGTGCTAGTCCACTAGCTAGCGGACCGTACCAAGAGACCCAGTACTTC
TRBJ1-6 | few | TRBV15 | NA | CATSVTLSSPLHF | TGTGCCACCAGCGTGACTCTCTCTTCACCCCTCCACTTT
TRBJ2-3 | many | TRBV6-4 | NA | CASNLSRGTSTDTQYF | TGTGCCAGCAACTTATCGCGGGGAACTAGCACAGATACGCAGTATTTT
TRBJ2-7 | many | TRBV5-1 | TRBD1 | CASRPTGGPSWQYF | TGCGCCAGCAGACCGACAGGGGGGCCTTCTTGGCAGTACTTC
TRBJ2-5 | few | TRBV28 | TRBD1 | CASSPQGEGENQYF | TGTGCCAGCAGTCCCCAGGGGGAAGGGGAGAACCAGTACTTC
TRBJ2-7 | NA | TRBV28 | TRBD2 | CASSIRLAGLPYEQYF | TGTGCCAGCAGTATCCGACTAGCGGGGTTACCTTACGAGCAGTACTTC
TRBJ1-1 | NA | TRBV6-5 | NA | CASSLEVRTEAFF | TGTGCCAGCAGTTTAGAGGTCCGCACTGAAGCTTTCTTT
TRBJ2-3 | many | TRBV20-1 | TRBD2 | CSESKRGTDTQYF | TGCAGTGAGTCTAAGCGGGGGACAGATACGCAGTATTTT
TRBJ2-5 | NA | TRBV10-1 | TRBD2 | CASSESGTSGSGTQYF | TGCGCCAGCAGTGAGTCAGGGACTAGCGGGAGTGGGACCCAGTACTTC
TRBJ2-3 | few | TRBV28 | TRBD1 | CASSPLTDRVADTQYF | TGTGCCAGCAGTCCATTGACCGACAGGGTGGCAGATACGCAGTATTTT
TRBJ2-7 | few | TRBV2 | TRBD2 | CASSGISFRGDEQYF | TGTGCCAGCAGTGGTATTAGTTTTCGGGGGGACGAGCAGTACTTC
TRBJ2-1 | many | TRBV10-3 | NA | CAISVGGPYNEQFF | TGTGCCATCAGTGTAGGAGGACCATACAATGAGCAGTTCTTC
TRBJ2-7 | few | TRBV27 | TRBD1 | CASSLFWDRASHEQYF | TGTGCCAGCAGTTTATTCTGGGACAGGGCTTCCCACGAGCAGTACTTC
TRBJ2-5 | NA | TRBV10-3 | NA | CAISESNEEIQYF | TGTGCCATCAGTGAGTCTAATGAAGAGATCCAGTACTTC
TRBJ1-5 | NA | TRBV28 | NA | CASSYQIDQPQHF | TGTGCCAGCAGTTACCAAATTGATCAGCCCCAGCATTTT
TRBJ1-3 | few | TRBV28 | TRBD1 | CASSRGQAPGNTIYF | TGTGCCAGCAGTCGTGGACAGGCTCCTGGAAACACCATATATTTT
TRBJ2-2 | NA | TRBV6-5 | NA | CASIYGEAADTGELFF | TGTGCCAGCATTTACGGGGAAGCGGCGGACACCGGGGAGCTGTTTTTT
TRBJ1-2 | NA | TRBV6-1 | NA | CASSPSEIMNYGYTF | TGTGCCAGCAGCCCCTCGGAGATTATGAACTATGGTTACACCTTC
TRBJ1-2 | NA | TRBV27 | NA | CASSLSRCLLNGYTF | TGTGCCAGCAGTTTATCGAGATGCTTATTAAATGGCTACACCTTC
TRBJ2-3 | NA | TRBV11-2 | TRBD1 | CASSSDRSAVVDTQYF | TGTGCCAGCAGCTCGGACAGGTCCGCGGTAGTTGATACGCAGTATTTT
TRBJ2-1 | many | TRBV14 | TRBD2 | CASSLTGLAGLREQFF | TGTGCCAGCAGCCTCACGGGACTAGCGGGTTTGCGTGAGCAGTTCTTC
TRBJ2-7 | NA | TRBV2 | TRBD2 | CASTTRAGVGYEQYF | TGTGCCAGCACAACGAGAGCGGGAGTCGGCTACGAGCAGTACTTC
TRBJ2-7 | NA | TRBV5-1 | TRBD2 | CASSLATSGMTETYEQYF | TGCGCCAGCAGCTTGGCCACTAGCGGGATGACCGAGACCTACGAGCAGTACTTC
TRBJ2-2 | many | TRBV12-3/TRBV12-4 | TRBD1 | CASSFWTGAINTGELFF | TGTGCCAGCAGTTTCTGGACAGGGGCTATAAACACCGGGGAGCTGTTTTTT
TRBJ1-2 | few | TRBV5-1 | NA | CASSLGYGGVSGYTF | TGCGCCAGCAGCTTGGGTTACGGGGGCGTCTCTGGCTACACCTTC
TRBJ2-7 | many | TRBV20-1 | NA | CSGGDYEQYF | TGCAGTGGAGGCGATTACGAGCAGTACTTC
TRBJ2-1 | few | TRBV6-2/TRBV6-3 | NA | CASTAGRGRWDEQFF | TGTGCCAGCACCGCGGGGAGGGGGCGTTGGGATGAGCAGTTCTTC
TRBJ1-3 | NA | TRBV6-1 | NA | CASSPDGNTIYF | TGTGCCAGCAGTCCTGACGGAAACACCATATATTTT
TRBJ2-7 | many | TRBV29-1 | TRBD2 | CSASGRGYEQYF | TGCAGCGCTAGCGGGAGGGGCTACGAGCAGTACTTC